This TCR beta chain is drawn from a study of neoadjuvant anti-PD-1 for oral cavity cancer. Produced via immunoSEQ multiplex PCR; TCRdb's table is partial and in-frame only. This table has tens of thousands of clones, around two fifths appearing once. As to time point: after neoadjuvant nivolumab, at surgical resection. The sequencing here drew on tumor tissue, taken after nivolumab (anti-PD-1) treatment. This receptor was identified in a person between 40 and 85 years old with oral cavity squamous cell carcinoma.

The DNA for the CDR3 is TGTGCCAGCAGCTTAGACTCCGGGACCAGACAGCCCCAGCATTTT. Translated, it gives CASSLDSGTRQPQHF. The chain recombines TRBV7-2 with TRBJ1-5; maybe TRBD1 (5 bases). V was trimmed by 1 base and J by 7 bases, leaving 14 bases between them. The CDR3 length is 15 residues. CDR1 is SGHTA, CDR2 FQGNSA, per germline.